The sequence of this T cell receptor beta chain was determined in a study of a mutant IDH1 vaccine in newly diagnosed glioma. Assay used: immunoSEQ multiplex PCR; TCRdb lists only in-frame clones, some missing. The table records over 30,000 clones, roughly four fifths of them present only once. The V gene lost 0 bases and the J gene lost 3 bases, with 15 bases spanning the gap. Germline assignment: CDR1 SGDLS and CDR2 YYNGEE. The CDR3 runs to 16 residues. As for this clone: Its antigen remains unidentified.

Time point reported: week 5, during vaccination. All doses held 300 ug of mutant IDH1 20-mer peptide, with topical imiquimod. Sample: PBMCs, taken from a glioma patient whose treatment included an IDH1 peptide vaccine. The clonotype comes from a man aged 30 to 39 with glioma. The gene calls are TRBV9 and TRBJ1-1, with D perhaps matching TRBD1 (6 bases). The CDR3 loop reads CASSVAGWGQDTEAFF. The CDR3 region has the DNA TGTGCCAGCAGCGTAGCTGGGTGGGGGCAGGACACTGAAGCTTTCTTT. Full variable domain (missing parts from reference TRBV9 and TRBJ1-1): DSGVTQTPKHLITATGQRVTLRCSPRSGDLSVYWYQQSLDQGLQFLIQYYNGEERAKGNILERFSAQQFPDLHSELNLSSLELGDSALYFCASSVAGWGQDTEAFFGQGTRLTVV.